This is a list of T cell receptor beta chains from one sample in a study of blood T cell repertoires in COVID-19. Using immunoSEQ multiplex PCR, the repertoire was profiled, and TCRdb retains in-frame clones only, with some absent. The sample lists hundreds of thousands of clones, 88% occurring once. Sequenced sample: peripheral blood. These receptors all come from a woman aged 40 to 49 who had recovered from COVID-19. Each CDR3 is given with its conserved first and last residue. The D gene is left open where the match is weak. Clone size is shown for a subset of rows, as once, few, many or a class of expanded clone.

CDR3nt: TGTGCCAGCAGCCCCGTACGCGGGACGTACAATGAGCAGTTCTTC
CDR3aa: CASSPVRGTYNEQFF
abundance: NA
j_gene: TRBJ2-1
len: 15
v_gene: TRBV9
d_gene: NA

CDR3nt: TGTGCCAGCAGTCCCCGGGTTAACTATGGCTACACCTTC
CDR3aa: CASSPRVNYGYTF
abundance: NA
j_gene: TRBJ1-2
len: 13
v_gene: TRBV27
d_gene: NA

CDR3nt: TGTGCCAGCCTATGGGGGAGGCTAACAGATACGCAGTATTTT
CDR3aa: CASLWGRLTDTQYF
abundance: NA
j_gene: TRBJ2-3
len: 14
v_gene: TRBV7-2
d_gene: NA

CDR3nt: TGTGCCAGCAGCATCCCGACAGGGGTCCCAAAATTTGAGCAGTTCTTC
CDR3aa: CASSIPTGVPKFEQFF
abundance: NA
j_gene: TRBJ2-1
len: 16
v_gene: TRBV28
d_gene: TRBD1

CDR3nt: TGTGCCAGCAGCTTATCCGGTCGAGATGAGCAGTTCTTC
CDR3aa: CASSLSGRDEQFF
abundance: once
j_gene: TRBJ2-1
len: 13
v_gene: TRBV11-3
d_gene: NA

CDR3nt: TGTGCCAGCAGCCCGGGGGGCGGATGGGGGCGAGATGAGCAGTTCTTC
CDR3aa: CASSPGGGWGRDEQFF
abundance: NA
j_gene: TRBJ2-1
len: 16
v_gene: TRBV7-2
d_gene: NA

CDR3nt: TGTGCCAGCACCCCAGGGGGCTTGCATGAAAAACTGTTTTTT
CDR3aa: CASTPGGLHEKLFF
abundance: NA
j_gene: TRBJ1-4
len: 14
v_gene: TRBV5-4
d_gene: TRBD1

CDR3nt: TGTGCCAGCAGCGCCCAGGGTATGGGCAATCAGCCCCAGCATTTT
CDR3aa: CASSAQGMGNQPQHF
abundance: NA
j_gene: TRBJ1-5
len: 15
v_gene: TRBV9
d_gene: NA

CDR3nt: TGTGCCAGCTCACCGGGACAGCTCGATAATTCACCCCTCCACTTT
CDR3aa: CASSPGQLDNSPLHF
abundance: NA
j_gene: TRBJ1-6
len: 15
v_gene: TRBV18
d_gene: TRBD1

CDR3nt: TGTGCCACCAGCCCTGGCAGGGGAAAGGAAGCTGGGGCCAACGTCCTGACTTTC
CDR3aa: CATSPGRGKEAGANVLTF
abundance: NA
j_gene: TRBJ2-6
len: 18
v_gene: TRBV24-1
d_gene: NA

CDR3nt: TGTGCCAGCAGCACCCTACAGGGTTCCAATTCACCCCTCCACTTT
CDR3aa: CASSTLQGSNSPLHF
abundance: NA
j_gene: TRBJ1-6
len: 15
v_gene: TRBV9
d_gene: NA

CDR3nt: TGCGCCAGCAGCCAGGCTCGCTCTGGAAACACCATATATTTT
CDR3aa: CASSQARSGNTIYF
abundance: NA
j_gene: TRBJ1-3
len: 14
v_gene: TRBV5-1
d_gene: NA

CDR3nt: TGTGCCAGCAGTGACCCGAGAAGCGGCGCGGATACGCAGTATTTT
CDR3aa: CASSDPRSGADTQYF
abundance: once
j_gene: TRBJ2-3
len: 15
v_gene: TRBV6-2/TRBV6-3
d_gene: NA

CDR3nt: TGTGCCAGCAGCTCTGGTACTAGAGGGGGAAGGGGACAAGAGACCCAGTACTTC
CDR3aa: CASSSGTRGGRGQETQYF
abundance: NA
j_gene: TRBJ2-5
len: 18
v_gene: TRBV11-2
d_gene: NA

CDR3nt: TGTGCCCGAGGGCCGCCCTACGAGCAGTACTTC
CDR3aa: CARGPPYEQYF
abundance: few
j_gene: TRBJ2-7
len: 11
v_gene: TRBV6-5
d_gene: NA

CDR3nt: TGTGCCAGCAGGGATGACAGTAAACGGCGGGGCTACACCTTC
CDR3aa: CASRDDSKRRGYTF
abundance: NA
j_gene: TRBJ1-2
len: 14
v_gene: TRBV6-4
d_gene: NA

CDR3nt: TGTGCCTGGAGGCGTGGGGCCGGTTACTACGAGCAGTACTTC
CDR3aa: CAWRRGAGYYEQYF
abundance: NA
j_gene: TRBJ2-7
len: 14
v_gene: TRBV30
d_gene: NA

CDR3nt: TGTGCCAGCAGTTTCGGGGACGAGCAGTACTTC
CDR3aa: CASSFGDEQYF
abundance: NA
j_gene: TRBJ2-7
len: 11
v_gene: TRBV12-3/TRBV12-4
d_gene: NA

CDR3nt: TGTGCCGAGGAGCCCCCTGGGACAGATACGCAGTATTTT
CDR3aa: CAEEPPGTDTQYF
abundance: NA
j_gene: TRBJ2-3
len: 13
v_gene: TRBV7-9
d_gene: NA

CDR3nt: TGTGCTAGTGGTTTAGGACCCCCCGGGGAGGCTTTCTTT
CDR3aa: CASGLGPPGEAFF
abundance: NA
j_gene: TRBJ1-1
len: 13
v_gene: TRBV12-5
d_gene: NA

CDR3nt: TGTGCCAGCAGCTTTCCAGGGGGTGGCGGACTGTTTTTT
CDR3aa: CASSFPGGGGLFF
abundance: NA
j_gene: TRBJ1-4
len: 13
v_gene: TRBV11-3
d_gene: TRBD1

CDR3nt: TGTGCCAGCAGCCCGACAGGGGCAGGGGAGACCCAGTACTTC
CDR3aa: CASSPTGAGETQYF
abundance: once
j_gene: TRBJ2-5
len: 14
v_gene: TRBV9
d_gene: TRBD1

CDR3nt: TGCGCCAGCAGTGAGGGCCCCCGTGGTCAAGAGACCCAGTACTTC
CDR3aa: CASSEGPRGQETQYF
abundance: NA
j_gene: TRBJ2-5
len: 15
v_gene: TRBV10-1
d_gene: NA

CDR3nt: TGTGCCAGCTCACGAGCAGGGGACCCTGGGGCCAACGTCCTGACTTTC
CDR3aa: CASSRAGDPGANVLTF
abundance: NA
j_gene: TRBJ2-6
len: 16
v_gene: TRBV18
d_gene: NA

CDR3nt: TGTGCCAGCAGTTTCGCCGGGAGGACTGAAGCTTTCTTT
CDR3aa: CASSFAGRTEAFF
abundance: NA
j_gene: TRBJ1-1
len: 13
v_gene: TRBV27
d_gene: NA

CDR3nt: TGTGCCAGCAGCCGAACGGCGGGTGAGCAGTTCTTC
CDR3aa: CASSRTAGEQFF
abundance: NA
j_gene: TRBJ2-1
len: 12
v_gene: TRBV12-3/TRBV12-4
d_gene: NA

CDR3nt: TGTGCCAGCAGCTTAGCTCCTAGCGAAAACACAGATACGCAGTATTTT
CDR3aa: CASSLAPSENTDTQYF
abundance: NA
j_gene: TRBJ2-3
len: 16
v_gene: TRBV7-2
d_gene: NA

CDR3nt: TGTGCCTGGAGCCGCGGGGACAGGTCCCTTTACTCTGGAAACACCATATATTTT
CDR3aa: CAWSRGDRSLYSGNTIYF
abundance: NA
j_gene: TRBJ1-3
len: 18
v_gene: TRBV30
d_gene: TRBD1

CDR3nt: TGTGCCAGCAGGCCCAGGCTTACAGGGTTTACCGCCTACGAGCAGTACTTC
CDR3aa: CASRPRLTGFTAYEQYF
abundance: NA
j_gene: TRBJ2-7
len: 17
v_gene: TRBV2
d_gene: NA

CDR3nt: TGTGCCAGCAGCCTGGCGTCTAGCGGAAACAATGAGCAGTTCTTC
CDR3aa: CASSLASSGNNEQFF
abundance: NA
j_gene: TRBJ2-1
len: 15
v_gene: TRBV7-3
d_gene: TRBD2

CDR3nt: TGTGCCAGTAGTATAGACCCCCCGGGGGAGCCCCAGCATTTT
CDR3aa: CASSIDPPGEPQHF
abundance: NA
j_gene: TRBJ1-5
len: 14
v_gene: TRBV19
d_gene: NA

CDR3nt: TGTGCCAGCAGTGCGGACAGGGGTGATTCACCCCTCCACTTT
CDR3aa: CASSADRGDSPLHF
abundance: NA
j_gene: TRBJ1-6
len: 14
v_gene: TRBV6-4
d_gene: TRBD1

CDR3nt: TGTGCCACCAGCGGGGACTCCCTGGGGGAGCAGTACTTC
CDR3aa: CATSGDSLGEQYF
abundance: NA
j_gene: TRBJ2-7
len: 13
v_gene: TRBV15
d_gene: NA

CDR3nt: TGTGCCTGGTCACTTGGCACCGGGGAGCTGTTTTTT
CDR3aa: CAWSLGTGELFF
abundance: NA
j_gene: TRBJ2-2
len: 12
v_gene: TRBV30
d_gene: NA

CDR3nt: TGTGCCAGCACCGGATGGGGGGGCAGGGGGCCGGATGAGCAGTTCTTC
CDR3aa: CASTGWGGRGPDEQFF
abundance: NA
j_gene: TRBJ2-1
len: 16
v_gene: TRBV2
d_gene: NA

CDR3nt: TGTGCCAGCAGCCCACCGACGGGGTGGGAGACCCAGTACTTC
CDR3aa: CASSPPTGWETQYF
abundance: NA
j_gene: TRBJ2-5
len: 14
v_gene: TRBV7-7
d_gene: NA

CDR3nt: TGCGCCAGCGCTGGAGGGGCCGGTGGTACTGAAGCTTTCTTT
CDR3aa: CASAGGAGGTEAFF
abundance: few
j_gene: TRBJ1-1
len: 14
v_gene: TRBV5-1
d_gene: NA

CDR3nt: TGCGCCAGCAGCCCGGGGACTAGCGGGAGGGCCGGGCCAGATACGCAGTATTTT
CDR3aa: CASSPGTSGRAGPDTQYF
abundance: NA
j_gene: TRBJ2-3
len: 18
v_gene: TRBV5-1
d_gene: TRBD2

CDR3nt: TGCGCCAGCAGCCAAGAGGGGGCGCGTCCCTCCTACAATGAGCAGTTCTTC
CDR3aa: CASSQEGARPSYNEQFF
abundance: NA
j_gene: TRBJ2-1
len: 17
v_gene: TRBV4-1
d_gene: NA